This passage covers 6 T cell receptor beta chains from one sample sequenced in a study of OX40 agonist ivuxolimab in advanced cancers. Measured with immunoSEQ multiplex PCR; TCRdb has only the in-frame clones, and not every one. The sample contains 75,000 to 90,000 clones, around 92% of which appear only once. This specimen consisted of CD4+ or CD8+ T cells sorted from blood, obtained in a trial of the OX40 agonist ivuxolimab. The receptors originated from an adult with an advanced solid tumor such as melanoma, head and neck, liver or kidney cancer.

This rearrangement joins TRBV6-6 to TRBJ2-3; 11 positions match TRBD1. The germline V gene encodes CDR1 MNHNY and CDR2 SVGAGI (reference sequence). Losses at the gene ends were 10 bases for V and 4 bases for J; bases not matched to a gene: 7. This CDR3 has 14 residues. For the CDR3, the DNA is TGTGCCACCTGGGACAGGGGGGCCCCAGATACGCAGTATTTT. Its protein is CATWDRGAPDTQYF.

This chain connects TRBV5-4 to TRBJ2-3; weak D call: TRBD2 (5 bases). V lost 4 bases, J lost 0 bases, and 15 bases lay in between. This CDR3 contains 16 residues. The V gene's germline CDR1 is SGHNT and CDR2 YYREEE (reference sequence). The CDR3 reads CASSPGQRTSTDTQYF. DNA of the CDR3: TGTGCCAGCAGCCCCGGTCAGCGGACTAGCACAGATACGCAGTATTTT.

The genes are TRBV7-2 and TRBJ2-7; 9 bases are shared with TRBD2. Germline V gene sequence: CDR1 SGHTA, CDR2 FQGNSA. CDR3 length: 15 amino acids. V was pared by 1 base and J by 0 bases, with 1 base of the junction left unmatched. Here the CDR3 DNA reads TGTGCCAGCAGCTTAGGGACTAGCGTCTCCTACGAGCAGTACTTC. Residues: CASSLGTSVSYEQYF. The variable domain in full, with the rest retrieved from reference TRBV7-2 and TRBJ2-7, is GAGVSQSPSNKVTEKGKDVELRCDPISGHTALYWYRQSLGQGLEFLIYFQGNSAPDKSGLPSDRFSAERTGGSVSTLTIQRTQQEDSAVYLCASSLGTSVSYEQYFGPGTRLTVT.

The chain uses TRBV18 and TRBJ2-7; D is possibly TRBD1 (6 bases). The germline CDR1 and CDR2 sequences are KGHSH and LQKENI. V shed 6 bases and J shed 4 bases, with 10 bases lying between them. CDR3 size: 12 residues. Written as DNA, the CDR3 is TGTGCCAGCTCCCCGGACAGATACGAGCAGTACTTC. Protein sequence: CASSPDRYEQYF. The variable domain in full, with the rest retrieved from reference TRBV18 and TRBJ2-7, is NAGVMQNPRHLVRRRGQEARLRCSPMKGHSHVYWYRQLPEEGLKFMVYLQKENIIDESGMPKERFSAEFPKEGPSILRIQQVVRGDSAAYFCASSPDRYEQYFGPGTRLTVT.

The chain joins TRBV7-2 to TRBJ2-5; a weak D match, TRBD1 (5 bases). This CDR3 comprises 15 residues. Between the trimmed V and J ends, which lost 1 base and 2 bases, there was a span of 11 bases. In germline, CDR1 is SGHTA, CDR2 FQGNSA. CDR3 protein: CASSLVPGPQETQYF. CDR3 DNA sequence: TGTGCCAGCAGCTTAGTCCCAGGGCCACAAGAGACCCAGTACTTC.

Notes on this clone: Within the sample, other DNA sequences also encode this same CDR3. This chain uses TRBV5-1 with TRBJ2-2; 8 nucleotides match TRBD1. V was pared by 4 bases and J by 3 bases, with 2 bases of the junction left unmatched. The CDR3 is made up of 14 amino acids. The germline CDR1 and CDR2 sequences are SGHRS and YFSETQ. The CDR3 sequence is CASSTGQDTGELFF. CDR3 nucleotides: TGCGCCAGCAGCACGGGACAGGACACCGGGGAGCTGTTTTTT.